This T cell receptor beta chain originates from a study of control samples from healthy donors and cancer patients (dated by TCRdb to 2020 to 2021). Receptor libraries were prepared by the immunoSEQ multiplex PCR assay. TCRdb took this table from immuneACCESS and kept in-frame rearrangements with V and J called. Such tables lack part of the clones; where checked against another copy, unresolved V genes explain under half of the gap, and the rest is unexplained. This sample gives more than 75,000 clones in total; nearly 90% of them show up just once. The ten most abundant clones make up approximately 6% of the sample. Note on this clone: There is no known antigen for this receptor. No base-level quality is on record; no much larger clone is a single base apart.

Reading from cysteine to phenylalanine, the CDR3 counts 15 amino acids. Only the CDR3 region is kept as DNA, spanning 45 bases read in frame from base 1. The trim is 5 bases for V and 0 bases for J, with a gap of 13 bases between the germline ends. CDR1 and CDR2 are read off the germline V gene as MGHRA and YSYEKL. Sequencing was done on a sample of blood. This TCR was recovered from a man aged 50 to 60 in good health. The V gene is TRBV4-1 and the J gene is TRBJ1-1; TRBD1 might be the D gene, on 6 matching bases. The DNA sequence is given as TGCGCCAGCAGCTTATCGGACAGATTGAACACTGAAGCTTTCTTT. This is translated as CASSLSDRLNTEAFF.